One sample yielded the 23 T cell receptor beta chains listed below, sequenced in a study of T-cell memory formation after mild COVID-19. TCRdb passed the 5' RACE reads through MiXCR, listing each CDR3 protein once. The sample has 45,000 to 55,000 distinct CDR3 sequences, roughly 7% seen once; the top ten hold approximately 1.4%. The sequencing input was PBMCs or a T cell subset sorted from them (not recorded which). These receptors came from a man aged 18 to 30 who had mild COVID-19 (a few samples of this study predate the infection). Cell type and time point are not known.

V and J are TRBV14 and TRBJ2-1, with 13 bases lining up with TRBD2. V shed 4 bases and J 0 bases; nucleotides not matched to a gene: 15. The CDR3 has 21 residues. Germline assignment: CDR1 SGHDN and CDR2 FVKESK. The CDR3 sequence is CASSPLPGLAGSTGSYNEQFF. CDR3 in DNA: TGTGCCAGCAGCCCCCTCCCGGGACTAGCGGGGAGTACGGGCTCCTACAATGAGCAGTTCTTC.

A few counts support this clonotype. The chain has TRBV12-3 or TRBV12-4 and TRBJ2-3, with 7 bases aligning to TRBD2. With 6 bases clipped from V and 1 base from J, the junction kept 7 bases outside the gene matches. The CDR3 length is 15 residues. CDR3 bases: TGTGCCAGCAGCTCAAGTGCGGGGGGCACAGATACGCAGTATTTT. Protein: CASSSSAGGTDTQYF.

This clonotype was recorded many times. This chain uses TRBV20-1 with TRBJ1-2; D might be TRBD1 (6 bases). Germline loops: CDR1 DFQATT, CDR2 SNEGSKA (reference sequence). Trimming pared 1 base from V and 7 bases from J, leaving 13 bases between. This CDR3 spans 13 amino acids. The CDR3 region has the DNA TGCAGTGCTAGAGCAGGGGAGCGTCCTGGCTACACCTTC. It is translated as CSARAGERPGYTF.

This clonotype was observed at least ten times. CDR3 protein: CASSLGTGALNTEAFF. CDR3 coding DNA: TGCGCCAGCAGCCTAGGGACAGGGGCCCTGAACACTGAAGCTTTCTTT. The chain uses TRBV5-1 and TRBJ1-1; 10 bases are shared with TRBD1. The CDR3 length is 16 residues. V lost 4 bases and J lost 0; bases outside the gene matches: 6. Germline V CDR1 and CDR2: SGHRS, YFSETQ.

This clonotype was seen ten or more times. The V call is TRBV5-1, the J call TRBJ1-2; 7 nucleotides match TRBD1. CDR3 size: 13 residues. V was pared by 4 bases and J by 6 bases, with 6 bases of the junction left unmatched. Germline loops: CDR1 SGHRS, CDR2 YFSETQ. CDR3 loop: CASSTGDRDGYTF. As DNA, the CDR3 is TGCGCCAGCAGCACAGGGGACCGGGATGGCTACACCTTC.

The V and J genes are TRBV18 and TRBJ2-5, with D unresolved. This CDR3 is 13 amino acids long. V lost 3 bases, J lost 4 bases, and 9 bases lay in between. The germline V gene encodes CDR1 KGHSH and CDR2 LQKENI. The CDR3 region is CASSPGIPETQYF. CDR3 in DNA: TGTGCCAGCTCACCCGGAATTCCAGAGACCCAGTACTTC.

V gene TRBV5-5 combines with J gene TRBJ1-1, with D maybe TRBD1 (6 bases). Germline V CDR1 and CDR2: SGHKS, YYEKEE (reference sequence). V was shortened by 4 bases and J by 2 bases, with 18 bases between the two germline ends. CDR3 length: 16 amino acids. The CDR3 nucleotides are TGTGCCAGCAGCCCTCCCCCCGACAGGAGAAACACTGAAGCTTTCTTT. This translates into CASSPPPDRRNTEAFF.

This clonotype occurred many times. The rearrangement joins TRBV7-2 to TRBJ2-7; D not resolved. There are 12 residues in the CDR3. Trimming removed 3 bases at V and 6 bases at J, with 9 bases between. Looked up from germline, CDR1 is SGHTA and CDR2 is FQGNSA. The CDR3 nucleotides are TGTGCCAGCAGCTTTGTTGCAGCCGAGCAGTACTTC. Protein sequence: CASSFVAAEQYF.

This clonotype is deemed medium-sized. The chain employs TRBV10-1 and TRBJ2-7; D is perhaps TRBD2 (6 bases). V was clipped by 3 bases and J by 3 bases, with 12 bases between them. Germline CDR1 is WNHNN and CDR2 is SYGVQD (reference sequence). This CDR3 has 14 amino acids. The CDR3 coding sequence is TGCGCCAGCAGTGAAGGGGACTCCCGCTACGAGCAGTACTTC. Its protein is CASSEGDSRYEQYF.

The genes are TRBV4-2 and TRBJ2-3; D is possibly TRBD2 (6 bases). The germline gives CDR1 LGHNA, CDR2 YNFKEQ. Trimming took off 1 base at V and 2 bases at J, with 10 bases between the two ends. There are 15 residues in the CDR3. Here the CDR3 reads CASSQAGGNTDTQYF. In DNA form, the CDR3 reads TGTGCCAGCAGCCAAGCCGGGGGTAACACAGATACGCAGTATTTT.

The CDR3 protein is CASSSYGQGTNQPQHF. The CDR3 DNA reads TGTGCCAGCAGTTCCTATGGACAGGGGACGAATCAGCCCCAGCATTTT. V usage is TRBV28 and J usage is TRBJ1-5; 9 bases line up with TRBD1. The CDR3 loop spans 16 amino acids. CDR1 and CDR2 (germline): MDHEN, SYDVKM. J lost 4 bases, V lost 4 bases, and 8 bases had no gene match.

This clonotype was counted at least ten times. The rearrangement joins TRBV11-2 to TRBJ2-6, with D unclear. This CDR3 is 13 amino acids long. The V gene lost 1 base and the J gene lost 2 bases, with 0 bases spanning the gap. In germline, CDR1 is SGHAT, CDR2 FQNNGV. CDR3 protein: CASSLAGANVLTF. The CDR3, as DNA: TGTGCCAGCAGCTTAGCTGGGGCCAACGTCCTGACTTTC. Full variable domain (outside the CDR3, taken from reference TRBV11-2 and TRBJ2-6): EAGVAQSPRYKIIEKRQSVAFWCNPISGHATLYWYQQILGQGPKLLIQFQNNGVVDDSQLPKDRFSAERLKGVDSTLKIQPAKLEDSAVYLCASSLAGANVLTFGAGSRLTVL.

In this sample, this clonotype turned up many times. V is TRBV7-3 and J is TRBJ2-3; 7 bases are shared with TRBD2. The CDR3 has 15 residues. Trimming cost V 3 bases and J 0 bases; bases outside gene matches: 3. Germline V gives CDR1 SGHTA, CDR2 FQGTGA. The CDR3: CASSLSGTSTDTQYF. For the CDR3, the DNA is TGTGCCAGCAGCTTGAGCGGGACTAGCACAGATACGCAGTATTTT.

There are many counts of this clonotype. This sequence joins TRBV18 and TRBJ1-1, with D maybe TRBD1 (6 bases). CDR3 length: 15 amino acids. Trimming stripped 3 bases from V and 7 bases from J, with 18 bases between. CDR1 is KGHSH and CDR2 is LQKENI in the germline V gene. The chain's CDR3 is CASSPPWGGSGEAFF. In DNA, the CDR3 is TGTGCCAGCTCACCCCCCTGGGGGGGCTCGGGTGAAGCTTTCTTT.

This clonotype was seen a few times. Sequence at one end of the junction differs from germline and may be a read error. This chain uses TRBV7-2 with TRBJ1-6; the D gene is possibly TRBD1 (5 bases). Germline-derived CDR1 and CDR2 are SGHTA and FQGNSA. This CDR3 is built from 15 residues. This CDR3 is CASSFWGAYSSPLHF. Written as DNA, the CDR3 is TGTGCCAGCAGCTTCTGGGGCGCGTATAGTTCACCCCTCCACTTT.

This clonotype has only a few counts. The chain uses TRBV6-5 and TRBJ1-5, with D possibly matching TRBD1 (5 bases). V lost 2 bases and J lost 7, with 12 bases in between. Germline V lookup: CDR1 MNHEY, CDR2 SVGAGI. The CDR3 runs 14 residues. CDR3 coding DNA: TGTGCCAGCAGTTACAACCCCGGGGGGCAGCCCCAGCATTTT. Amino acids: CASSYNPGGQPQHF.

There are a few counts of this clonotype. This chain uses TRBV7-8 with TRBJ1-1, with D possibly matching TRBD1 (6 bases). The length of the CDR3 is 14 residues. The germline CDR1 and CDR2 sequences are SGHVS and FQNEAQ. The V and J ends lost 2 bases and 3 bases respectively, with 10 bases between them. Written as DNA, the CDR3 is TGTGCCAGCAGCTTACAGGGGTTGGACACTGAAGCTTTCTTT. Amino acids: CASSLQGLDTEAFF.

In its sample, this clonotype was seen a few times. The chain couples TRBV2 to TRBJ2-5, with D hard to call. Germline CDR1 and CDR2: SNHLY and FYNNEI. This CDR3 is 12 amino acids long. V shed 10 bases and J shed 2 bases, with 11 bases lying between them. The CDR3 loop reads CATSLGQETQYF. CDR3 sequence (DNA): TGTGCCACCTCCCTTGGACAAGAGACCCAGTACTTC.

Points on this clonotype: With a much larger clone just one base away, this may be a read error. This rearrangement joins TRBV9 to TRBJ2-5, with 12 bases that match TRBD2. The CDR3 totals 15 residues. Germline V gene sequence: CDR1 SGDLS, CDR2 YYNGEE. V dropped 4 bases and J dropped 5; count of bases not matched to a gene: 6. CDR3 sequence reads: CASSYRLAGAETQYF. The DNA of the CDR3 is TGTGCCAGCAGCTACAGACTAGCGGGGGCCGAGACCCAGTACTTC.

The table lists this clonotype with a few counts. Here the CDR3 DNA reads TGCAGTGCTAGATCATCACTGGGGGTGGGCACTGAAGCTTTCTTT. It encodes CSARSSLGVGTEAFF. The chain combines TRBV20-1 with TRBJ1-1; D is possibly TRBD1 (5 bases). This CDR3 is built from 15 residues. V was pared by 2 bases and J by 4 bases, with 17 bases between. Germline lookup yields CDR1 DFQATT and CDR2 SNEGSKA (reference sequence).

This clonotype was seen a handful of times. In nucleotides, the CDR3 is TGTGCCAGCAGAAGTTCAGGGGTGGGGACCGGGGAGCTGTTTTTT. It specifies CASRSSGVGTGELFF. This sequence joins TRBV9 and TRBJ2-2; weak D call: TRBD1 (6 bases). The CDR3 contains 15 residues. In germline, CDR1 is SGDLS, CDR2 YYNGEE. V dropped 5 bases and J dropped 5 bases, with 16 bases sitting between them.

This clonotype was recorded at least ten times. The rearrangement links TRBV12-3 or TRBV12-4 to TRBJ2-3; 7 bases line up with TRBD1. The CDR3 is made up of 14 amino acids. With V trimmed by 6 bases and J by 6 bases, 9 bases remained unmatched. CDR3 DNA sequence: TGTGCCAGCAGGACAGGGTCAGATAGTGATACGCAGTATTTT. It encodes CASRTGSDSDTQYF.

This clonotype was observed a few times. The genes are TRBV10-3 and TRBJ1-2; 10 bases fit TRBD1. Looked up from germline, CDR1 is ENHRY and CDR2 is SYGVKD. J lost 3 bases, V lost 5 bases, and 6 bases had no gene match. There are 15 residues in the CDR3. CDR3 sequence (DNA): TGTGCCATCAGTAGAGACAGGGGGCGCGACTATGGCTACACCTTC. Its protein is CAISRDRGRDYGYTF.